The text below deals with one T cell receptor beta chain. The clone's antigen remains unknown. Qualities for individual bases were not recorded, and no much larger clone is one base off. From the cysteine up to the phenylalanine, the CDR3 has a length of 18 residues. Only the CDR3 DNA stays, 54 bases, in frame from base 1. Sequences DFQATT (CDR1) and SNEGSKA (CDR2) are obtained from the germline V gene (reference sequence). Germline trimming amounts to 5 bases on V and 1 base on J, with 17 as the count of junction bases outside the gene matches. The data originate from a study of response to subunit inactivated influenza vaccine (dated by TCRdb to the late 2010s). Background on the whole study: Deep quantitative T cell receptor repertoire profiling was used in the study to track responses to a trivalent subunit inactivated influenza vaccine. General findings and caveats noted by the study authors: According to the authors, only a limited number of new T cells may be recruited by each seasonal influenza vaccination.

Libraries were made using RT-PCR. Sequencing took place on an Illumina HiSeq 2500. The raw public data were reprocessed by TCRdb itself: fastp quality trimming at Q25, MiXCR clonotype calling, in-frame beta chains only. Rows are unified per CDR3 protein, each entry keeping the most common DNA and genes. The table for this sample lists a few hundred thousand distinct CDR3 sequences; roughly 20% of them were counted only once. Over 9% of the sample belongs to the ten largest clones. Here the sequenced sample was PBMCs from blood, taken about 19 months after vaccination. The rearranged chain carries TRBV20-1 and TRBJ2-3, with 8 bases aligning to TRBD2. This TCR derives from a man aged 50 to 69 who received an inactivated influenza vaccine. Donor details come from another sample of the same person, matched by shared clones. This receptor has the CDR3 CSAGGVQLMREGTDTQYF. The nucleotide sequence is TGCAGTGCTGGGGGAGTTCAATTGATGCGGGAGGGCACAGATACGCAGTATTTT.